The 5 T cell receptor beta chains reported below all come from one sample, sequenced in a study of cytomegalovirus exposure and HLA in healthy donors. The assay was immunoSEQ multiplex PCR, and TCRdb's table has in-frame clones only and misses some. In the table there are more than 140,000 clones, about 89% of which are singletons. Sequences were obtained from PBMCs. The receptor source for this set is a woman aged 18-29 years in good health and CMV-seropositive.

This chain connects TRBV30 to TRBJ1-4; D gene ambiguous. Trimming removed 3 bases from V and 6 bases from J, with 14 bases in between. The CDR3 runs to 14 residues. Germline-derived CDR1 and CDR2 are GTSNPN and SVGIG (reference sequence). The CDR3 DNA follows: TGTGCCTGGAGCGTAGACACGCTCCATGAAAAACTGTTTTTT. Amino acids: CAWSVDTLHEKLFF.

The CDR3: CASSWTSSSYEQYF. The CDR3 DNA is TGCGCCAGCAGCTGGACTTCGAGCTCCTACGAGCAGTACTTC. The V and J genes are TRBV5-1 and TRBJ2-7; possibly TRBD2 for D (5 bases). CDR3 length equals 14 residues. In germline, CDR1 is SGHRS, CDR2 YFSETQ. V lost 3 bases and J lost 0, with 10 bases in between.

This chain connects TRBV5-1 to TRBJ1-1; D gene uncertain. The CDR3 length is 13 residues. V was trimmed by 0 bases and J by 8 bases, leaving 11 bases between them. CDR1 and CDR2 (germline): SGHRS, YFSETQ. The CDR3 DNA sequence: TGCGCCAGCAGCTTGGACAGCCGTGGGGAAGCTTTCTTT. It translates to CASSLDSRGEAFF.

V gene TRBV11-1 combines with J gene TRBJ2-7, with 8 positions matching TRBD2. The CDR3 consists of 15 residues. Germline V gene data show CDR1 as SGHAT and CDR2 as FQDESV (reference sequence). V lost 6 bases and J lost 0; bases outside the gene matches: 7. CDR3 protein: CASSYTSGSSYEQYF. CDR3 coding DNA: TGTGCCAGCAGTTACACTAGCGGAAGCTCCTACGAGCAGTACTTC. Together with reference TRBV11-1 and TRBJ2-7, the CDR3 gives the full variable domain: EAEVAQSPRYKITEKSQAVAFWCDPISGHATLYWYRQILGQGPELLVQFQDESVVDDSQLPKDRFSAERLKGVDSTLKIQPAELGDSAMYLCASSYTSGSSYEQYFGPGTRLTVT.

This clone showed up just once. The chain uses TRBV7-9 and TRBJ2-7; 9 bases fit TRBD1. In germline, CDR1 is SEHNR, CDR2 FQNEAQ (reference sequence). With 2 bases clipped from V and 4 bases from J, the junction kept 9 bases outside the gene matches. The CDR3 covers 16 residues. The CDR3 nucleotides are TGTGCCAGCAGCTTAACTTCCTCAGGACAGGGGTACGAGCAGTACTTC. The encoded protein is CASSLTSSGQGYEQYF.